A single T cell receptor (beta chain) is shown here with its context. Its matching antigen is unknown. Vbeta (60) and Jbeta (13) primers were used in the PCR. Assay: immunoSEQ multiplex PCR; the TCRdb copy retains only in-frame clones and omits some. The table has roughly 110,000 clones, 55% to 85% seen once. The sample originates from a study of cytomegalovirus exposure and HLA in healthy donors. Study at large: In an earlier analysis, around 100 million unique TCR beta sequences were found from some 200 million T cells. Inside one of the first data releases sat around 86 million unique TCRs taken from HLA-typed donors. Study results and caveats: Association of a missense DCLRE1C variant with TCR beta V- and J-gene trimming was reported in a later analysis.

The CDR3 consists of 15 residues. Germline V gene sequence: CDR1 SGHRS, CDR2 YFSETQ. With V trimmed by 4 bases and J by 9 bases, 10 bases remained unmatched. The material sequenced was PBMCs. The rearrangement joins TRBV5-1 to TRBJ2-1, with 10 positions matching TRBD2. The sequence came from a man aged 25 to 40 in good health and CMV-seronegative. The CDR3 region is CASSRAAGGPVEQFF. CDR3 nucleotide sequence: TGCGCCAGCAGCAGGGCAGCGGGAGGGCCTGTTGAGCAGTTCTTC.